This T cell receptor beta chain comes out of a study of blood T cell repertoires in COVID-19. The CDR3 is made up of 13 amino acids. V was trimmed by 2 bases and J by 7 bases, leaving 11 bases between them. Looked up from germline, CDR1 is SGHAT and CDR2 is FQNNGV. The protocol was immunoSEQ multiplex PCR, while the TCRdb copy is restricted to in-frame clones and leaves out a portion. The sample holds 30,000 to 35,000 clones, around 84% seen once. The chain carries TRBV11-2 and TRBJ1-2, with D possibly TRBD1 on 6 matching bases. This clonotype was sampled from a man between 70 and 80 years old with acute or convalescent COVID-19. Sample: peripheral blood. The CDR3 coding sequence is TGTGCCAGCAGCTTATCCGGACAGTTTGGCTACACCTTC. Protein sequence: CASSLSGQFGYTF.